This T cell receptor beta chain stems from a study of memory CD4+ T cells and cytomegalovirus serostatus. Across the whole study: Of the healthy Belgian adults, several were CMV seropositive and 20 to 30 seronegative.

The sort gate was single viable CD3+CD4+CD8-CD45RO+ cells for memory CD4+ T cells. Germline lookup yields CDR1 SGHVS and CDR2 FNYEAQ. CDR3 length equals 16 residues. Unmatched junction bases numbered 9, after V lost 3 bases and J lost 7 bases. The assay was immunoSEQ multiplex PCR, and TCRdb's table has in-frame clones only and misses some. The sample includes 50,000 to 60,000 clones, about 79% of them seen just once. The sequenced sample consisted of memory CD4+ T cells from blood. This TCR was recovered from an adult in good health and CMV-seronegative. The rearrangement joins TRBV7-6 to TRBJ2-1, with 10 nucleotides matching TRBD1. The chain's CDR3 is CASSFLQGQGWNEQFF. The DNA for the CDR3 is TGTGCCAGCAGCTTTTTACAGGGACAGGGGTGGAATGAGCAGTTCTTC.